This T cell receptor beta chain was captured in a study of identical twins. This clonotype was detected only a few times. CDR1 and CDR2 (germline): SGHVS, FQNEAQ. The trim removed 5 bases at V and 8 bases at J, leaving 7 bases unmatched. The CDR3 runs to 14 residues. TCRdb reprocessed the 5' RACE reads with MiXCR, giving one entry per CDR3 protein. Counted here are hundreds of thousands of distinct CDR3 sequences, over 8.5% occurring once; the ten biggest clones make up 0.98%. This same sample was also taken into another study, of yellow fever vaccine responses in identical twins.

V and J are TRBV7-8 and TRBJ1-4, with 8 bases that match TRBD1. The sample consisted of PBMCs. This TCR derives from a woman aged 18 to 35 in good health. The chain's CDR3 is CASSLDRGREKLFF. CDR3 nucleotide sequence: TGTGCCAGCAGCCTTGACAGGGGAAGAGAAAAACTGTTTTTT.